This T cell receptor beta chain was sequenced during a study of cytomegalovirus exposure and HLA in healthy donors. Study findings and constraints: Most TCR sequences were rare, but some public TCRs occurred in many donors.

V was trimmed by 3 bases and J by 2 bases, leaving 5 bases between them. The V gene's germline CDR1 is KGHSH and CDR2 LQKENI. The CDR3 sequence is 12 residues long. With 60 Vbeta and 13 Jbeta primers, the PCR was carried out. Sequencing was performed with immunoSEQ multiplex PCR; in TCRdb, only in-frame clones are kept and a portion is missing. The sample carries approximately 110,000 clones, approximately 80% recorded once. Remarks on this clone: Its antigen is unidentified.

This TCR was recovered from a woman aged 30 to 39 in good health and CMV-seronegative. V usage is TRBV18 and J usage is TRBJ2-7; D uncertain. The sequenced material came from PBMCs. The CDR3 spells CASSPGPYEQYF. The CDR3 nucleotides read TGTGCCAGCTCACCTGGCCCCTACGAGCAGTACTTC.